This TCR beta chain was found in a study of T cell changes during pregnancy in multiple sclerosis. Repertoires were generated with immunoSEQ multiplex PCR, while TCRdb's copy carries only in-frame clones and drops some. The profile covers some 36,000 clones, with roughly 88% appearing a single time and approximately 4.5% taken by the ten largest. The receptor comes from a female donor in good health, enrolled as a control in a pregnancy study. The starting material was peripheral blood, obtained in the second trimester of pregnancy.

This CDR3 is CASSYPPVDEQFF. The CDR3, as DNA: TGTGCCAGCAGCTACCCCCCGGTGGATGAGCAGTTCTTC. The genes are TRBV5-4 and TRBJ2-1; D unresolved. This CDR3 is 13 amino acids long. V dropped 3 bases and J dropped 8 bases, with 12 bases sitting between them. CDR1 is SGHNT and CDR2 is YYREEE in the germline V gene (reference sequence).